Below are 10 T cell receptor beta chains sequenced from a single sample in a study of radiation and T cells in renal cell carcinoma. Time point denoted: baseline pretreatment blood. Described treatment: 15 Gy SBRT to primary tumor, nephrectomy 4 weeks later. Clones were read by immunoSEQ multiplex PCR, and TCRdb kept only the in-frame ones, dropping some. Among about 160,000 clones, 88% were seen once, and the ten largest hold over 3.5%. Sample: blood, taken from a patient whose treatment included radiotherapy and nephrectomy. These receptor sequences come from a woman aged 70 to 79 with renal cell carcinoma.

The CDR3 reads CASSYSTPNTEAFF. CDR3 DNA sequence: TGTGCCAGCAGTTACTCCACACCGAACACTGAAGCTTTCTTT. The rearrangement joins TRBV6-5 to TRBJ1-1; D remains unclear. This CDR3 has 14 amino acids. V lost 0 bases and J 1 base, leaving 6 bases between the germline ends. The germline CDR1 and CDR2 sequences are MNHEY and SVGAGI.

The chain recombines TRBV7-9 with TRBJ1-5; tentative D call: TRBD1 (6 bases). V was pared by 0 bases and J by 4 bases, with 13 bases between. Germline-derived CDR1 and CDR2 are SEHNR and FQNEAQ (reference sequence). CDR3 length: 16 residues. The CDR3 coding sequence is TGTGCCAGCAGCTTAGCAGTAGGGGGTCGGAATCAGCCCCAGCATTTT. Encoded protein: CASSLAVGGRNQPQHF. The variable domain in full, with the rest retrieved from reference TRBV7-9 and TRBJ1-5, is DTGVSQNPRHKITKRGQNVTFRCDPISEHNRLYWYRQTLGQGPEFLTYFQNEAQLEKSRLLSDRFSAERPKGSFSTLEIQRTEQGDSAMYLCASSLAVGGRNQPQHFGDGTRLSIL.

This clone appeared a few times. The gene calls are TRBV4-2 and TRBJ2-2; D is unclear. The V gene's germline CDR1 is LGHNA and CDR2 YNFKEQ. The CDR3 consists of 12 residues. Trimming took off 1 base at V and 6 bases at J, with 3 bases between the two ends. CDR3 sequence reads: CASSQVSGELFF. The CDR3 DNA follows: TGTGCCAGCAGCCAAGTCTCCGGGGAGCTGTTTTTT.

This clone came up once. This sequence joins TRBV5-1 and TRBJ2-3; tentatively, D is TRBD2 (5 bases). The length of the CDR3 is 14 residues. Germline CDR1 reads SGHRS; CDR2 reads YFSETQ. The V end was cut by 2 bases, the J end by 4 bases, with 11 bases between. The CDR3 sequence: CASSFAGVSDTQYF. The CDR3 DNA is TGCGCCAGCAGCTTCGCCGGGGTATCAGATACGCAGTATTTT.

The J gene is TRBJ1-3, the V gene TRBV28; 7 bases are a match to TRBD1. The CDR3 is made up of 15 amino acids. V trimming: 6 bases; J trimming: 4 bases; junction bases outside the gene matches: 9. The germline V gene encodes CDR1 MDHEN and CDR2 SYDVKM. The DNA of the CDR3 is TGTGCCAGCAGCCCCGTGACAGGGTCCGGAAACACCATATATTTT. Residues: CASSPVTGSGNTIYF. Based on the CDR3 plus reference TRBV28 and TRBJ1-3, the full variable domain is DVKVTQSSRYLVKRTGEKVFLECVQDMDHENMFWYRQDPGLGLRLIYFSYDVKMKEKGDIPEGYSVSREKKERFSLILESASTNQTSMYLCASSPVTGSGNTIYFGEGSWLTVV.

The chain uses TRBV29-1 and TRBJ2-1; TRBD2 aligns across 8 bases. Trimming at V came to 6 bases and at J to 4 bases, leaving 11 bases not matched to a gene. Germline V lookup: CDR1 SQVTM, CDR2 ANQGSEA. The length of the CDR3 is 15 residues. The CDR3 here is CSVGAGGAGYNEQFF. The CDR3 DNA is TGCAGCGTCGGGGCGGGGGGCGCGGGGTACAATGAGCAGTTCTTC.

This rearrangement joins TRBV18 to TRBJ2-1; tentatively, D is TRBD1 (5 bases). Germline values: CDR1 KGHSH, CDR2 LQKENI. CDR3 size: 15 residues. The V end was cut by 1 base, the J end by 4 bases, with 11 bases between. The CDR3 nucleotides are TGTGCCAGCTCACCACGGCAGGGTGGGTACAATGAGCAGTTCTTC. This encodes CASSPRQGGYNEQFF.

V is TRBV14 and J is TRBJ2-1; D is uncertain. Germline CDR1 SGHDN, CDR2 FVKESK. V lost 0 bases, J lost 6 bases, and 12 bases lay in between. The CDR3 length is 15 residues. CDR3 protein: CASSQDVGSTNEQFF. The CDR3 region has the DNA TGTGCCAGCAGCCAAGATGTGGGCTCAACCAATGAGCAGTTCTTC.

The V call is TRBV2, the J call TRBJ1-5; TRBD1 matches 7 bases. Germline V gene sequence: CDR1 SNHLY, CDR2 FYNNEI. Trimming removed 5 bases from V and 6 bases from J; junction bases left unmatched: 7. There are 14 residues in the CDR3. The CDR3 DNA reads TGTGCCAGCAGTAGGACAGGAGGGGCTCAGCCCCAGCATTTT. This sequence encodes CASSRTGGAQPQHF.

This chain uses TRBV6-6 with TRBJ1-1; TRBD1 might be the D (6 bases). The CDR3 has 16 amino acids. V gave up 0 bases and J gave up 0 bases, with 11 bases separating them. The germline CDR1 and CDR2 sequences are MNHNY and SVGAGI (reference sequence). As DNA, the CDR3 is TGTGCCAGCAGTTACTCATACAGGGTGATGAACACTGAAGCTTTCTTT. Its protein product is CASSYSYRVMNTEAFF.